This T cell receptor (beta chain) was captured in a study of T cell clonality in common variable immunodeficiency. Overall study findings and caveats: Links between repertoire features and CVID complications were heterogeneity-limited. T cell subpopulation sequencing would be needed to explain CVID clonality. CVID subjects shared fewer TCRbeta clones than healthy controls did. Fewer deletions and N-nucleotide insertions were reportedly seen in common variable immunodeficiency TCR beta sequences.

CDR1 and CDR2 (germline): SGHDT, YYEEEE. This CDR3 has 14 residues. Trimming pared 1 base from V and 6 bases from J, leaving 14 bases between. At least ten counts were recorded for this clone. Its antigen is unidentified. Read data end 3 residues before the CDR3 end; the end is taken from the germline J gene. The protocol was immunoSEQ multiplex PCR, while the TCRdb copy is restricted to in-frame clones and leaves out a portion. In total the sample includes about 37,000 clones, none of them seen once. Sequenced material: peripheral blood mononuclear cells. This receptor was taken from a person between 18 and 75 years old in good health. The chain combines TRBV5-6 with TRBJ2-7; tentatively, D is TRBD2 (5 bases). The CDR3 DNA, read in part, is TGTGCCAGCAGCTTGCCGGAGTCCGGACTCGAG. As protein: CASSLPESGLE. The whole CDR3 region reads CASSLPESGLEQYF.